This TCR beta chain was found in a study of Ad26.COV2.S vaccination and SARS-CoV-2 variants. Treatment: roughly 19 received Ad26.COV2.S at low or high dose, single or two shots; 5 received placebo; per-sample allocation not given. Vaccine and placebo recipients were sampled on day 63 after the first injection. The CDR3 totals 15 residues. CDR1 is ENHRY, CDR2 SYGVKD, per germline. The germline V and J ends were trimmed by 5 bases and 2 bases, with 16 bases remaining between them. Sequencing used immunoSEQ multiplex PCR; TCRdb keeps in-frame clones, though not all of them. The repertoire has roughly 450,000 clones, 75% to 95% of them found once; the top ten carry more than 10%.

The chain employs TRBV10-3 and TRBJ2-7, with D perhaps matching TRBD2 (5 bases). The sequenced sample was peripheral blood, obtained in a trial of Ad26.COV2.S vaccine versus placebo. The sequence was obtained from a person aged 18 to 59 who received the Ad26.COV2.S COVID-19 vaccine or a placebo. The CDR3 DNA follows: TGTGCCATCAGTCGAAGGAGTCAGAGGGCCTACGAGCAGTACTTC. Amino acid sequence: CAISRRSQRAYEQYF.